One sample yielded the 9 T cell receptor beta chains listed below, sequenced in a study of blood T cell repertoires in COVID-19. The assay was immunoSEQ multiplex PCR, and TCRdb's table has in-frame clones only and misses some. Of more than 250,000 clones in the sample, over 75% are singletons; the top ten hold approximately 5%. The specimen sequenced was PBMCs or T cells enriched from blood (not recorded which). The receptors come from a woman aged 25 to 39 who had recovered from COVID-19.

The chain uses TRBV4-2 and TRBJ2-5; TRBD2 might be the D (5 bases). V lost 3 bases, J lost 1 base, and 12 bases lay in between. The CDR3 sequence is 15 residues long. Germline V CDR1 and CDR2: LGHNA, YNFKEQ. Here the CDR3 DNA reads TGTGCCAGCAGCCAGGAGAGACTAACCCAAGAGACCCAGTACTTC. It is translated as CASSQERLTQETQYF.

The chain links TRBV10-3 to TRBJ2-7, with 9 bases matching TRBD1. The CDR3 runs 13 residues. CDR1 and CDR2 from the germline V gene are ENHRY and SYGVKD. Trimming cost V 10 bases and J 6 bases; bases outside gene matches: 10. The CDR3, as DNA: TGTGCCACCACGAGGGACAGGGAGGCCGAGCAGTACTTC. Its translation: CATTRDREAEQYF.

The chain has TRBV27 and TRBJ1-5; TRBD1 agrees at 8 bases. The length of the CDR3 is 15 residues. Trimming removed 6 bases from V and 4 bases from J; junction bases left unmatched: 8. The germline CDR1 and CDR2 sequences are MNHEY and SMNVEV (reference sequence). CDR3 nucleotides: TGTGCCAGCAGCCTGACAGGGGCTAAGAATCAGCCCCAGCATTTT. It yields the protein CASSLTGAKNQPQHF.

The J gene is TRBJ2-2, the V gene TRBV5-1; D unresolved. This CDR3 contains 16 residues. V was cut by 4 bases and J by 0 bases, with 13 bases left in between. Germline assignment: CDR1 SGHRS and CDR2 YFSETQ. The CDR3 is CASSRTTFSNTGELFF. Written as DNA, the CDR3 is TGCGCCAGCAGCCGAACGACATTTTCGAACACCGGGGAGCTGTTTTTT.

Turning to this clone: Within the sample, other DNA sequences also encode this same CDR3. The J gene is TRBJ2-7, the V gene TRBV2, with a weak D call TRBD1 (5 bases). The CDR3 length is 14 residues. The germline V and J ends were trimmed by 2 bases and 0 bases, with 8 bases remaining between them. Germline lookup yields CDR1 SNHLY and CDR2 FYNNEI. The CDR3 DNA reads as TGTGCCAGCAGTGAACAGGGAACCTCCTACGAGCAGTACTTC. Protein: CASSEQGTSYEQYF.

The rearrangement links TRBV4-1 to TRBJ1-4, with a weak D call TRBD1 (5 bases). In germline, CDR1 is MGHRA, CDR2 YSYEKL. The CDR3 covers 15 residues. The V end was cut by 4 bases, the J end by 4 bases, with 13 bases between. The CDR3 nucleotides are TGCGCCAGCAGCCCTTCAGGGAAGGTTAATGAAAAACTGTTTTTT. It specifies CASSPSGKVNEKLFF.

The rearrangement links TRBV4-2 to TRBJ1-2; 8 bases align to TRBD1. Germline CDR1 is LGHNA and CDR2 is YNFKEQ. This CDR3 region has 18 residues. V shed 0 bases and J 2 bases; nucleotides not matched to a gene: 11. CDR3 coding DNA: TGTGCCAGCAGCCAAGAAATATTCCAGGGGGCCGGAAACTATGGCTACACCTTC. Translation: CASSQEIFQGAGNYGYTF.

V and J are TRBV13 and TRBJ1-2; D may be TRBD1 (5 bases). V lost 3 bases, J lost 8 bases, and 10 bases lay in between. Germline loops: CDR1 PRHDT, CDR2 FYEKMQ (reference sequence). The CDR3 length is 12 residues. CDR3 sequence reads: CASSLGGRGYTF. DNA of the CDR3: TGTGCCAGCAGCTTGGGGGGAAGGGGCTACACCTTC.

This chain connects TRBV19 to TRBJ1-2; perhaps TRBD1 as D (6 bases). CDR3 length: 14 amino acids. Trimming cost V 7 bases and J 4 bases, with 16 bases left between them. Per germline, CDR1 LNHDA and CDR2 SQIVND (reference sequence). The CDR3 nucleotides are TGTGCCAGTAAATTGGGACAAGGCATCTATGGCTACACCTTC. Amino acids: CASKLGQGIYGYTF. Based on the CDR3 plus reference TRBV19 and TRBJ1-2, the full variable domain is DGGITQSPKYLFRKEGQNVTLSCEQNLNHDAMYWYRQDPGQGLRLIYYSQIVNDFQKGDIAEGYSVSREKKESFPLTVTSAQKNPTAFYLCASKLGQGIYGYTFGSGTRLTVV.